The present T cell receptor beta chain was sequenced within a study of human T cells and chemical hapten exposure. Regarding the study as a whole: Expanded TCRs formed significantly more large CDR3 similarity clusters than controls. DPC sensitization produced no change in TCRs with frequency above 1 in 1000.

Time point noted: pre-sensitization, week 0. Treatment here: therapeutic diphenylcyclopropenone sensitization with weekly scalp DPC. The CDR3 consists of 14 residues. CDR1 is SEHNR and CDR2 is FQNEAQ in the germline V gene (reference sequence). Between the trimmed V and J ends, which lost 3 bases and 3 bases, there was a span of 11 bases. The sample holds a few counts of this clonotype. Its specificity is unknown. During construction of the library, unique molecular identifiers were attached to individual cDNA molecules for quantitative, reproducible TCR counting. TCRdb ran MiXCR on the RACE reads and lists one entry per CDR3 protein. The data contain more than 300,000 distinct CDR3 sequences, about 5.1% of them singletons.

The chain recombines TRBV7-9 with TRBJ1-2; D is perhaps TRBD1 (5 bases). The TCR comes from a woman aged 50 to 60 with alopecia areata. Some clones in this sample may be carry-over from other donors' samples. Source: whole blood, taken in connection with sensitization to the hapten diphenylcyclopropenone (DPC). The CDR3 here is CASSFGGGDYGYTF. For the CDR3, the DNA is TGTGCCAGCAGCTTTGGTGGAGGGGACTATGGCTACACCTTC.